These 32 T cell receptor beta chains share one sample of origin, sequenced in a study of T cell responses to AZD1222 COVID-19 vaccine. The assay was immunoSEQ multiplex PCR, and TCRdb's table has in-frame clones only and misses some. The sample has some 87,000 clones; around 89% are singletons. This material consisted of peripheral blood, taken on day 0 of AZD1222 vaccination. All receptors come from an adult in good health.

This chain links TRBV3-1 (or the pseudogene TRBV3-2) with TRBJ2-6, with D perhaps being TRBD1 or TRBD2 (5 bases each). Trimming shortened V by 4 bases and J by 6 bases, and 7 bases separated the two germline ends. The CDR3 loop spans 13 amino acids. Germline lookup yields CDR1 LGHDT and CDR2 YNNKEL (reference sequence). CDR3 loop: CASSRGEANVLTF. The CDR3 DNA reads TGTGCCAGCAGCCGAGGGGAGGCCAACGTCCTGACTTTC.

This clone was observed once. This chain uses TRBV5-1 with TRBJ2-1; D ambiguous. V gave up 4 bases and J gave up 5 bases, with 10 bases separating them. Germline V gene data show CDR1 as SGHRS and CDR2 as YFSETQ. CDR3 length: 13 residues. Here the CDR3 reads CASSRYSNNEQFF. The CDR3 coding sequence is TGCGCCAGCAGCAGATACAGTAACAATGAGCAGTTCTTC.

The chain couples TRBV28 to TRBJ1-6; perhaps TRBD1 as D (5 bases). The CDR3 extends over 13 amino acids. Between the trimmed V and J ends, which lost 4 bases and 7 bases, there was a span of 8 bases. The V gene's germline CDR1 is MDHEN and CDR2 SYDVKM. As DNA, the CDR3 is TGTGCCAGCAGTTGGACACCGAATTCACCCCTCCACTTT. Protein product: CASSWTPNSPLHF. Complete variable domain (other parts from reference TRBV28 and TRBJ1-6): DVKVTQSSRYLVKRTGEKVFLECVQDMDHENMFWYRQDPGLGLRLIYFSYDVKMKEKGDIPEGYSVSREKKERFSLILESASTNQTSMYLCASSWTPNSPLHFGNGTRLTVT.

This sequence joins TRBV28 and TRBJ2-1; D may be TRBD2 (7 bases). The CDR3 runs 15 residues. V gave up 6 bases and J gave up 2 bases, with 14 bases separating them. Germline V gives CDR1 MDHEN, CDR2 SYDVKM. CDR3 bases: TGTGCCAGCAGCTCCGGGGGGCCAACCTACAATGAGCAGTTCTTC. Translation: CASSSGGPTYNEQFF. Full variable domain (outside the CDR3, taken from reference TRBV28 and TRBJ2-1): DVKVTQSSRYLVKRTGEKVFLECVQDMDHENMFWYRQDPGLGLRLIYFSYDVKMKEKGDIPEGYSVSREKKERFSLILESASTNQTSMYLCASSSGGPTYNEQFFGPGTRLTVL.

The chain recombines TRBV28 with TRBJ2-2; no reliable D call. Germline values: CDR1 MDHEN, CDR2 SYDVKM. V was shortened by 5 bases and J by 6 bases, with 10 bases between the two germline ends. The CDR3 covers 13 residues. CDR3 nucleotide sequence: TGTGCCAGCAGTCCCCCCGCGGCCGGGGAGCTGTTTTTT. The encoded protein is CASSPPAAGELFF.

The V and J genes are TRBV2 and TRBJ2-1, with 11 bases fitting TRBD2. Germline CDR1 and CDR2: SNHLY and FYNNEI. V dropped 8 bases and J dropped 8; count of bases not matched to a gene: 11. This CDR3 has 15 residues. The CDR3: CASGRGLAAEDEQFF. CDR3 nucleotide sequence: TGTGCCAGCGGTCGGGGACTAGCGGCGGAGGATGAGCAGTTCTTC.

The chain couples TRBV15 to TRBJ2-1; 10 positions agree with TRBD2. Germline V gene lookup returns CDR1 LNHNV and CDR2 YYDKDF (reference sequence). Trimming took 6 bases from V and 0 from J; bases not matched to a gene: 2. The CDR3 is 15 amino acids. This chain's CDR3 is CATRPSGSSYNEQFF. CDR3 DNA sequence: TGTGCCACCAGGCCTAGCGGGAGCTCCTACAATGAGCAGTTCTTC.

The table lists this clone with a count of one. This sequence joins TRBV7-9 and TRBJ2-5; 7 bases match TRBD2. Losses at the gene ends were 5 bases for V and 4 bases for J; bases not matched to a gene: 4. The germline gives CDR1 SEHNR, CDR2 FQNEAQ (reference sequence). This CDR3 spans 13 amino acids. The CDR3 DNA is TGTGCCAGCAGCCAGGCTAGCGGAGAGACCCAGTACTTC. Translating gives CASSQASGETQYF.

V gene TRBV9 combines with J gene TRBJ2-7; no clear D gene. The CDR3 runs to 12 residues. V lost 4 bases and J 4 bases, leaving 9 bases between the germline ends. Germline lookup yields CDR1 SGDLS and CDR2 YYNGEE. The CDR3 DNA follows: TGTGCCAGCAGCCAGGACGGATACGAGCAGTACTTC. Its protein product is CASSQDGYEQYF.

This clone was observed a single time. The J gene is TRBJ2-2, the V gene TRBV9; 7 bases line up with TRBD2. CDR3 length equals 20 residues. V lost 0 bases to trimming and J lost 0 bases; unmatched junction nucleotides: 14. Germline loops: CDR1 SGDLS, CDR2 YYNGEE. CDR3 region: CASSVAAGKREGPNTGELFF. The CDR3 nucleotides are TGTGCCAGCAGCGTAGCTGCGGGGAAGAGGGAGGGCCCGAACACCGGGGAGCTGTTTTTT. Filled out from reference TRBV9 and TRBJ2-2, the complete variable domain reads DSGVTQTPKHLITATGQRVTLRCSPRSGDLSVYWYQQSLDQGLQFLIQYYNGEERAKGNILERFSAQQFPDLHSELNLSSLELGDSALYFCASSVAAGKREGPNTGELFFGEGSRLTVL.

The chain employs TRBV4-1 and TRBJ2-7; 12 bases map to TRBD2. Germline V gene sequence: CDR1 MGHRA, CDR2 YSYEKL. V lost 4 bases, J lost 3 bases, and 4 bases stayed unmatched. CDR3 length equals 15 residues. As DNA, the CDR3 is TGCGCCAGCAGCCCCCGGACTAGCGGGGACTACGAGCAGTACTTC. It yields the protein CASSPRTSGDYEQYF.

The gene calls are TRBV6-5 and TRBJ2-1, with D possibly being TRBD1 or TRBD2 (7 bases each). The germline CDR1 and CDR2 sequences are MNHEY and SVGAGI. This CDR3 is 14 amino acids long. The germline V and J ends were trimmed by 6 bases and 6 bases, with 15 bases remaining between them. The DNA for the CDR3 is TGTGCCAGCAGACCCCAGGGGGGGCGCAATGAGCAGTTCTTC. Protein sequence: CASRPQGGRNEQFF.

The J gene is TRBJ2-7, the V gene TRBV29-1, with 9 nucleotides matching TRBD1. The V gene's germline CDR1 is SQVTM and CDR2 ANQGSEA. This CDR3 is 16 amino acids long. J was trimmed by 2 bases and V by 0 bases; bases with no gene match: 8. CDR3 amino acids: CSVEEGRTGDTYEQYF. In nucleotides, the CDR3 is TGCAGCGTTGAAGAGGGAAGGACAGGGGACACCTACGAGCAGTACTTC.

The CDR3, as DNA: TGTGCCAGCAGCTCCGATTGGGGGCATAATGAAAAACTGTTTTTT. The encoded protein is CASSSDWGHNEKLFF. This chain uses TRBV11-2 with TRBJ1-4; TRBD1 is a possible D gene (6 bases). Germline CDR1 SGHAT, CDR2 FQNNGV. V was cut by 4 bases and J by 4 bases, with 13 bases left in between. This CDR3 region has 15 residues.

The chain links TRBV19 to TRBJ2-3; 8 bases are a match to TRBD1. Losses at the gene ends were 4 bases for V and 1 base for J; bases not matched to a gene: 1. The germline gives CDR1 LNHDA, CDR2 SQIVND (reference sequence). The CDR3 sequence is 14 residues long. Written as DNA, the CDR3 is TGTGCCAGTAGTAACAGGGGGGGCACAGATACGCAGTATTTT. Its protein product is CASSNRGGTDTQYF.

The chain recombines TRBV7-2 with TRBJ2-5; 11 bases are shared with TRBD2. The CDR3 is 15 residues long. V shed 5 bases and J 6 bases; nucleotides not matched to a gene: 8. CDR1 is SGHTA and CDR2 is FQGNSA in the germline V gene. The CDR3 sequence is CASSPIGTSGKTQYF. The CDR3 bases are TGTGCCAGCAGCCCCATCGGGACTAGCGGAAAGACCCAGTACTTC. The variable domain in full, completed from reference TRBV7-2 and TRBJ2-5, reads GAGVSQSPSNKVTEKGKDVELRCDPISGHTALYWYRQSLGQGLEFLIYFQGNSAPDKSGLPSDRFSAERTGGSVSTLTIQRTQQEDSAVYLCASSPIGTSGKTQYFGPGTRLLVL.

The chain couples TRBV28 to TRBJ1-5, with D hard to call. CDR1 and CDR2 (germline): MDHEN, SYDVKM. The CDR3 consists of 15 residues. Trimming shortened V by 3 bases and J by 2 bases, and 11 bases separated the two germline ends. The CDR3 protein is CASSLSVFGNQPQHF. DNA for the CDR3: TGTGCCAGCAGTTTGAGCGTTTTTGGCAATCAGCCCCAGCATTTT.

This chain joins TRBV5-1 and TRBJ1-4, with TRBD1 matching 8 bases. The V segment lost 3 bases and the J segment 5 bases; nucleotides outside the gene matches: 3. CDR1 SGHRS and CDR2 YFSETQ come from the germline V gene. The CDR3 sequence is 14 residues long. The CDR3 here is CASSSTGVNEKLFF. CDR3 nucleotide sequence: TGCGCCAGCAGCTCGACAGGGGTAAATGAAAAACTGTTTTTT.

This sequence joins TRBV5-5 and TRBJ2-1; D remains ambiguous. The CDR3 is 13 amino acids. CDR1 and CDR2 (germline): SGHKS, YYEKEE (reference sequence). Trimming took off 2 bases at V and 5 bases at J, with 8 bases between the two ends. The DNA of the CDR3 is TGTGCCAGCAGCTTAATTGGAGACAATGAGCAGTTCTTC. The encoded protein is CASSLIGDNEQFF.

V usage is TRBV28 and J usage is TRBJ1-3, with D uncertain. Trimming cost V 8 bases and J 4 bases, with 12 bases left between them. This CDR3 is 13 amino acids long. CDR1 is MDHEN, CDR2 SYDVKM, per germline. Written as DNA, the CDR3 is TGTGCCAGCGGGAAGCGGATCGGAAACACCATATATTTT. It codes for CASGKRIGNTIYF.

This chain links TRBV10-2 with TRBJ2-3, with 8 bases fitting TRBD2. The CDR3 has 14 amino acids. The V gene end was trimmed by 7 bases and the J gene end by 7 bases; junction bases not matched to a gene: 10. Germline loops: CDR1 WSHSY, CDR2 SAAADI. The CDR3 loop is CASIKAGEPHTQYF. As DNA, the CDR3 is TGCGCCAGCATTAAAGCGGGAGAGCCCCATACGCAGTATTTT.

The chain couples TRBV5-1 to TRBJ2-7; D remains ambiguous. Germline CDR1 reads SGHRS; CDR2 reads YFSETQ. Trimming removed 1 base at V and 0 bases at J, with 5 bases between. CDR3 size: 13 residues. CDR3: CASSLRASYEQYF. For the CDR3, the DNA is TGCGCCAGCAGCTTGCGGGCCTCCTACGAGCAGTACTTC.

CDR3 sequence reads: CASSLGGQGRGEQYF. The CDR3 region has the DNA TGTGCCAGCAGTCTTGGGGGGCAGGGGAGAGGCGAGCAGTACTTC. V is TRBV28 and J is TRBJ2-7, with D perhaps TRBD1 or TRBD2 (6 bases each). The CDR3 totals 15 residues. Trimming shortened V by 5 bases and J by 6 bases, and 20 bases separated the two germline ends. The germline gives CDR1 MDHEN, CDR2 SYDVKM. The entire variable domain, with the rest obtained from reference TRBV28 and TRBJ2-7, is as follows: DVKVTQSSRYLVKRTGEKVFLECVQDMDHENMFWYRQDPGLGLRLIYFSYDVKMKEKGDIPEGYSVSREKKERFSLILESASTNQTSMYLCASSLGGQGRGEQYFGPGTRLTVT.

This clone was seen only once. The rearrangement uses TRBV29-1 and TRBJ2-7; the D gene is possibly TRBD2 (6 bases). This CDR3 has 14 residues. Trimming pared 4 bases from V and 3 bases from J, leaving 16 bases between. Germline loops: CDR1 SQVTM, CDR2 ANQGSEA. The CDR3 DNA follows: TGCAGCGTTGCAGGTGGCGGGGCTCACTACGAGCAGTACTTC. Its translation: CSVAGGGAHYEQYF.

This chain joins TRBV9 and TRBJ1-2; 7 bases fit TRBD1. Trimming removed 0 bases from V and 4 bases from J; junction bases left unmatched: 3. CDR3 size: 14 residues. Germline CDR1 SGDLS, CDR2 YYNGEE. The CDR3 loop reads CASSVAGTAYGYTF. The CDR3 nucleotides are TGTGCCAGCAGCGTAGCAGGGACAGCCTATGGCTACACCTTC.

V and J are TRBV6-5 and TRBJ1-5, with a weak D call TRBD1 (5 bases). The CDR3 is made up of 13 amino acids. V lost 8 bases to trimming and J lost 2 bases, with 10 bases between them. Germline V gene lookup returns CDR1 MNHEY and CDR2 SVGAGI. CDR3: CASRGVGNQPQHF. The CDR3 bases are TGTGCCAGCCGGGGGGTAGGCAATCAGCCCCAGCATTTT.

The chain has TRBV19 and TRBJ1-3, with 7 positions matching TRBD1. CDR3 length: 16 residues. CDR1 is LNHDA and CDR2 is SQIVND in the germline V gene (reference sequence). Germline trimming cut 5 bases from V and 2 bases from J; bases unmatched to any gene: 9. This CDR3 reads CASSVDRLEAGNTIYF. CDR3 sequence (DNA): TGTGCCAGTAGTGTGGACAGGTTAGAAGCTGGAAACACCATATATTTT.

CDR3 protein: CASSSVVTARLGTIYF. The CDR3 DNA reads as TGTGCCAGTAGTTCGGTGGTCACGGCTCGATTGGGCACCATATATTTT. The V and J genes are TRBV19 and TRBJ1-3; D unclear. Germline V CDR1 and CDR2: LNHDA, SQIVND (reference sequence). The CDR3 length is 16 residues. Trimming left V 5 bases short and J 9 bases short, with 23 bases between.

The gene calls are TRBV11-2 and TRBJ1-1; D unresolved. The V and J ends lost 3 bases and 5 bases respectively, with 19 bases between them. The germline V gene encodes CDR1 SGHAT and CDR2 FQNNGV. The CDR3 is 16 amino acids. The DNA of the CDR3 is TGTGCCAGCAGCTTTCATAGTACGGGTGGCGGGACTGAAGCTTTCTTT. Protein product: CASSFHSTGGGTEAFF.

The chain combines TRBV6-5 with TRBJ2-4; 7 nucleotides match TRBD2. The ends lost 6 bases at V and 3 bases at J; junction bases unmatched: 5. The CDR3 covers 14 residues. Germline values: CDR1 MNHEY, CDR2 SVGAGI. CDR3 nucleotides: TGTGCCAGCAGCCCGGGACTATACAAAAACATTCAGTACTTC. Translation gives CASSPGLYKNIQYF.

CDR3 residues: CASSDGGQGGEKLFF. The CDR3 coding sequence is TGTGCCAGCAGTGATGGGGGACAGGGCGGTGAAAAACTGTTTTTT. The chain has TRBV28 and TRBJ1-4; 9 nucleotides match TRBD1. Germline CDR1 reads MDHEN; CDR2 reads SYDVKM. V gave up 5 bases and J gave up 7 bases; unmatched junction bases: 8. CDR3 size: 15 residues.

The V gene is TRBV27, the J gene TRBJ2-2; TRBD1 might be the D (5 bases). Per the germline V gene, CDR1 is MNHEY and CDR2 is SMNVEV (reference sequence). This CDR3 contains 15 residues. Trimming removed 7 bases at V and 4 bases at J, with 16 bases between. The CDR3 reads CASTDLGVGTGELFF. The CDR3 nucleotides read TGTGCCAGCACCGACCTAGGGGTCGGCACCGGGGAGCTGTTTTTT.